This entry describes one TCR beta chain. The sample is drawn from a study of control samples from healthy donors and cancer patients. Sequenced by immunoSEQ multiplex PCR; TCRdb stores in-frame clones only, minus some. The sample consists of fewer than 200,000 clones, over 85% of them appearing once. V lost 0 bases and J lost 6; bases outside the gene matches: 11. This CDR3 contains 17 residues. Germline CDR1 is SGHRS and CDR2 is YFSETQ. The chain links TRBV5-1 to TRBJ2-3; 9 bases fit TRBD2. Sequences were obtained from blood. The clonotype was recovered from a woman aged 55-69 years in good health. The CDR3 protein is CASSLAGLAMGVDTQYF. The CDR3 coding sequence is TGCGCCAGCAGCTTGGCCGGACTAGCGATGGGGGTGGATACGCAGTATTTT.